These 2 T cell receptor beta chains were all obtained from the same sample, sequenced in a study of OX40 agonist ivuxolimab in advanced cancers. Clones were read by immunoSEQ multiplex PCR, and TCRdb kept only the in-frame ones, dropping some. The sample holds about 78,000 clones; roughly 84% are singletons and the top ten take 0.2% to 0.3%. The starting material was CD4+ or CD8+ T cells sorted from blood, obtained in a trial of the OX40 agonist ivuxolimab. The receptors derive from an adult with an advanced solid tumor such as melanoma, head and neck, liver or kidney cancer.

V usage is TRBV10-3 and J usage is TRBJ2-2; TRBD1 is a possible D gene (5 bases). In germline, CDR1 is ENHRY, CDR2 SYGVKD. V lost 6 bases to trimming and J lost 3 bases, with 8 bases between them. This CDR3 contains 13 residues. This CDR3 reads CAISIGDTGELFF. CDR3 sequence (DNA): TGTGCCATCAGCATAGGGGACACCGGGGAGCTGTTTTTT.

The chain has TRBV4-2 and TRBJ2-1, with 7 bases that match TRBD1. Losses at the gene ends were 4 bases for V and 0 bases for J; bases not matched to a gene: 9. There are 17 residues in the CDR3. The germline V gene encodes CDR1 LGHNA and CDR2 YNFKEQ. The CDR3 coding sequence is TGTGCCAGCAGCCCTGGAGGACAGGAGAGCTCCTACAATGAGCAGTTCTTC. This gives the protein CASSPGGQESSYNEQFF.